The T cell receptor beta chain described here comes from a study of T cell changes during pregnancy in multiple sclerosis. This CDR3 has 13 residues. Germline V lookup: CDR1 SQVTM, CDR2 ANQGSEA. Trimming shortened V by 4 bases and J by 1 base, and 7 bases separated the two germline ends. Libraries were prepared by immunoSEQ multiplex PCR; TCRdb keeps only in-frame clonotypes and omits some of them. The sample includes over 80,000 clones, 85% to 95% of them seen just once. The sequences come from peripheral blood, collected in the third trimester of pregnancy. The clonotype comes from a female donor in good health, enrolled as a control in a pregnancy study. This chain links TRBV29-1 with TRBJ2-2; D perhaps matches TRBD1 (6 bases). For the CDR3, the DNA is TGCAGCGTTGTGGGACAGAACACCGGGGAGCTGTTTTTT. Amino acids: CSVVGQNTGELFF.